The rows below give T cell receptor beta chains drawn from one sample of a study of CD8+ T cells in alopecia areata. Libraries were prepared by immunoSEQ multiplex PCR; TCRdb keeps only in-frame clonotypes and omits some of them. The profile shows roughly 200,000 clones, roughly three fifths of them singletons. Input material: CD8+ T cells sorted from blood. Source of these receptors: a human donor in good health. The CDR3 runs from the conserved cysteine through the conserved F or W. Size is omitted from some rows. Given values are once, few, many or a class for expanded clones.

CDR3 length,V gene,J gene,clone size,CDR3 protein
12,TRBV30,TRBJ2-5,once,CALTGVGETQYF
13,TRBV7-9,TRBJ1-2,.,CASSFPENYGYTF
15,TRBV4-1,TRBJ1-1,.,CASSPASGGDTEAFF
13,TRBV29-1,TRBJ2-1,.,CSVAIAGGYEQFF
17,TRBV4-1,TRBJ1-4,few,CASSQLMGVATNEKLFF
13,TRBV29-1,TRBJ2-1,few,CSVEYRAYNEQFF
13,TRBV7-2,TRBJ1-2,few,CASSLATWEGYTF
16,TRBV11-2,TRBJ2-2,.,CASSLLAGANTGELFF
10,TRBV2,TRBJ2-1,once,CASSSGEQFF
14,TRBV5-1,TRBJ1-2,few,CASSLGQGANGYTF
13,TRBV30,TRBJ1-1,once,CAWRPGMNTEAFF
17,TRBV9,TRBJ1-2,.,CASSVESFAGLAYGYTF
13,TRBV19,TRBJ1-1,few,CASSIGGGTEAFF